The 8 T cell receptor beta chains reported below all come from one sample, sequenced in a study of STAT5B mutations in CD4+ large granular lymphocyte leukemia. The repertoire was sequenced with immunoSEQ multiplex PCR; TCRdb's copy has only in-frame clones and lacks some. The table lists 31,000 or so clones, roughly 80% of them singletons. Sequenced material: CD4+ T cells from blood buffy coats. The receptors come from a human donor in good health.

This chain joins TRBV5-1 and TRBJ1-4; D perhaps matches TRBD1 (5 bases). The V end was cut by 3 bases, the J end by 7 bases, with 16 bases between. Germline assignment: CDR1 SGHRS and CDR2 YFSETQ. The CDR3 is 15 amino acids. CDR3 DNA: TGCGCCAGCAGCTCATCGGCCGCGGGGGTTGAAAAACTGTTTTTT. This encodes CASSSSAAGVEKLFF.

The chain links TRBV5-6 to TRBJ2-5; possible D gene TRBD1, 6 bases. The CDR3 sequence is 14 residues long. Trimming removed 4 bases at V and 5 bases at J, with 15 bases between. CDR1 and CDR2 from the germline V gene are SGHDT and YYEEEE. The CDR3 loop reads CASSPWDIQETQYF. For the CDR3, the DNA is TGTGCCAGCAGCCCCTGGGACATTCAGGAGACCCAGTACTTC.

V usage is TRBV28 and J usage is TRBJ1-5; weak D call: TRBD1 (6 bases). Deletions cut 5 bases from V and 5 bases from J, with 16 bases between. This CDR3 spans 15 amino acids. CDR1 and CDR2 from the germline V gene are MDHEN and SYDVKM. The CDR3 coding sequence is TGTGCCAGCAGTCCCGAGGGGGGAAGGGATCAGCCCCAGCATTTT. This codes for CASSPEGGRDQPQHF.

This rearrangement joins TRBV7-3 to TRBJ1-1; D is perhaps TRBD1 (6 bases). Germline V gives CDR1 SGHTA, CDR2 FQGTGA. This CDR3 is built from 18 residues. V was trimmed by 1 base and J by 0 bases, leaving 18 bases between them. CDR3 nucleotide sequence: TGTGCCAGCAGCTTAAAGGGAACAGGGTCCTTTATGAACACTGAAGCTTTCTTT. This gives the protein CASSLKGTGSFMNTEAFF.

The gene calls are TRBV18 and TRBJ2-5, with D perhaps TRBD1 or TRBD2 (5 bases each). With 3 bases removed from V and 3 bases from J, the gap between germline ends came to 8 bases. The CDR3 is 13 amino acids. Per the germline V gene, CDR1 is KGHSH and CDR2 is LQKENI. As DNA, the CDR3 is TGTGCCAGCTCACCTGGGGGTGAAGAGACCCAGTACTTC. Its translation is CASSPGGEETQYF.

This clone was observed once. This sequence joins TRBV6-5 and TRBJ2-7, with TRBD2 matching 9 bases. J gave up 0 bases and V 4 bases, and 7 bases lay outside the gene matches. CDR1 and CDR2 from the germline V gene are MNHEY and SVGAGI. The CDR3 is 16 amino acids. CDR3 in amino acids: CASSFTGTSFSYEQYF. CDR3 DNA sequence: TGTGCCAGCAGTTTTACCGGGACTAGCTTCTCCTACGAGCAGTACTTC.

This rearrangement joins TRBV7-9 to TRBJ1-5; 8 nucleotides agree with TRBD1. The CDR3 is 14 residues long. Germline V lookup: CDR1 SEHNR, CDR2 FQNEAQ (reference sequence). Trimming removed 7 bases from V and 5 bases from J; junction bases left unmatched: 7. CDR3 loop: CASNTGGRDQPQHF. In DNA, the CDR3 is TGTGCCAGCAACACAGGGGGTAGGGATCAGCCCCAGCATTTT.

The CDR3 nucleotides are TGTGCCAGTAGTAACACAGGGGGCCGGCAGCCCCAGCATTTT. As protein: CASSNTGGRQPQHF. The chain has TRBV19 and TRBJ1-5; 9 bases align to TRBD1. CDR1 is LNHDA and CDR2 is SQIVND in the germline V gene (reference sequence). This CDR3 region has 14 residues. J lost 7 bases, V lost 4 bases, and 5 bases had no gene match.